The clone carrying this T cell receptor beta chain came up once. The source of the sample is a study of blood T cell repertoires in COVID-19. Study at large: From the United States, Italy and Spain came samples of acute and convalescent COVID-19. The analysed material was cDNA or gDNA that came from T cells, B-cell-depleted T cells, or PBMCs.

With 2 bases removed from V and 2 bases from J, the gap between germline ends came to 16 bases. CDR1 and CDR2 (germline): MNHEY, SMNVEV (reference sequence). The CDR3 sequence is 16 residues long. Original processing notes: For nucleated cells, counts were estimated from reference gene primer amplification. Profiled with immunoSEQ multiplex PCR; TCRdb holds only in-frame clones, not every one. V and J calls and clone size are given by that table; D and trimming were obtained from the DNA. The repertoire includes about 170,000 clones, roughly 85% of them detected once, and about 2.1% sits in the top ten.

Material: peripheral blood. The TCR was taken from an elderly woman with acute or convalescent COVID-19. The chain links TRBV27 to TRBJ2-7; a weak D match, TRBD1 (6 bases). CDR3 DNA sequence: TGTGCCAGCAGTTTAAAGTGGGTCGGGGACACCTACGAGCAGTACTTC. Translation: CASSLKWVGDTYEQYF.